This TCR beta chain was captured by sequencing in a study of blood T cells in healthy people across ages. Primers used in a second PCR of about 7 to 12 cycles were a sample-barcoded 5' primer and a J-beta primer mix. One entry per CDR3 protein results from TCRdb running MiXCR on the 5' RACE reads. The sample carries about 630,000 distinct CDR3 sequences, around 21% recorded once. This CDR3 spans 15 amino acids. V shed 3 bases and J shed 2 bases, with 14 bases lying between them. A few counts support this clonotype. The TCR comes from a man in his 70s in good health. The chain uses TRBV12-3 or TRBV12-4 and TRBJ2-7; either TRBD1 or TRBD2 may supply D (5 bases each). Sequenced input: blood. The CDR3 sequence: CASSFFRGEAYEQYF. In nucleotides, the CDR3 is TGTGCCAGCAGTTTCTTCCGGGGCGAGGCCTACGAGCAGTACTTC.